This TCR beta chain was sequenced during a study of long-term antiretroviral therapy in people with HIV. Whole-study findings and limits: Data on ART adherence, viral resistance or therapy changes were unavailable. Comparison with controls showed narrower CDR3 length ranges in HIV repertoires. Diversity measured after ART increased yet remained under transplant donor controls.

Concerning this clone itself: The antigen is unknown.

There were roughly 0.95-11 million cryopreserved PBMC in the samples before DNA extraction. Sequencing relied on immunoSEQ assay v3.0, run at survey level. Generated by immunoSEQ multiplex PCR, the TCRdb table keeps only in-frame clones and is missing some. Here the sample spans about 20,000 clones, roughly 86% being singletons. The sequence derives from a man aged 55 to 69 with HIV. The starting material was unsorted PBMCs, obtained 1.3 years after starting antiretroviral therapy.

The chain's CDR3 is CASSPGLAGVSYEQYF. The CDR3 nucleotides are TGCGCCAGCAGCCCCGGACTAGCGGGAGTCTCCTACGAGCAGTACTTC. The chain joins TRBV5-1 to TRBJ2-7; 13 bases map to TRBD2. Germline-derived CDR1 and CDR2 are SGHRS and YFSETQ. V lost 4 bases and J lost 0; bases outside the gene matches: 4. The CDR3 runs to 16 residues.